One sample yielded the 19 T cell receptor beta chains listed below, sequenced in a study of cytomegalovirus exposure and HLA in healthy donors. A multiplex PCR was run with 60 Vbeta primers and 13 Jbeta primers. The assay was immunoSEQ multiplex PCR, and TCRdb's table has in-frame clones only and misses some. Here the sample spans about 130,000 clones, roughly a sixth being singletons. Sequenced input: PBMCs. These receptors were taken from a female donor in good health and CMV-seropositive.

The chain combines TRBV7-9 with TRBJ2-7, with 8 bases identical to TRBD1. CDR3 length equals 17 residues. The J segment lost 2 bases and the V segment lost 5 bases, leaving 14 bases of the junction unmatched. Germline CDR1 and CDR2: SEHNR and FQNEAQ (reference sequence). The CDR3 region is CASSNPFSGTGPYEQYF. Here the CDR3 DNA reads TGTGCCAGCAGCAACCCATTCTCCGGGACAGGACCCTACGAGCAGTACTTC.

The chain links TRBV28 to TRBJ1-5; 8 bases are shared with TRBD1. The CDR3 totals 14 residues. Germline V gene sequence: CDR1 MDHEN, CDR2 SYDVKM. J was trimmed by 6 bases and V by 6 bases; bases with no gene match: 7. CDR3 sequence (DNA): TGTGCCAGCAGGTCGACAGGGGTAGGTCAGCCCCAGCATTTT. Translating gives CASRSTGVGQPQHF.

This clone came up a few times. The junction departs from the called germline gene at one end, perhaps through a read error. The chain employs TRBV5-1 and TRBJ2-2; TRBD2 matches 7 bases. This CDR3 has 13 residues. CDR1 is SGHRS and CDR2 is YFSETQ in the germline V gene. The DNA of the CDR3 is TGCGCCAGCAGCTTGGCAGTTGGGGGGGAGCTGTCTTTT. Amino acid sequence: CASSLAVGGELSF.

The chain links TRBV6-4 to TRBJ1-4, with D perhaps matching TRBD1 (5 bases). This CDR3 contains 13 residues. Trimming left V 4 bases short and J 10 bases short, with 13 bases between. Germline values: CDR1 MRHNA, CDR2 SNTAGT. As DNA, the CDR3 is TGTGCCAGCAGTGTAGGGGATGGTGGAAAACTGTTTTTT. This codes for CASSVGDGGKLFF.

The chain links TRBV9 to TRBJ2-3; the match to TRBD2 covers 14 bases. J lost 3 bases, V lost 3 bases, and 6 bases had no gene match. The CDR3 length is 17 residues. Germline V gene data show CDR1 as SGDLS and CDR2 as YYNGEE. This CDR3 reads CASSGGLAGGVTDTQYF. In nucleotides, the CDR3 is TGTGCCAGCAGCGGCGGACTAGCGGGAGGAGTGACAGATACGCAGTATTTT.

This chain connects TRBV6-1 to TRBJ1-5, with D unresolved. Trimming took 2 bases from V and 2 from J, leaving 7 bases between them. Germline loops: CDR1 MNHNS, CDR2 SASEGT. The CDR3 runs to 14 residues. CDR3 nucleotide sequence: TGTGCCAGCAGTGAAAAGCGGGGCAATCAGCCCCAGCATTTT. Encoded protein: CASSEKRGNQPQHF.

This clone was seen a handful of times. This rearrangement joins TRBV19 to TRBJ2-7; 9 nucleotides align to TRBD1. Germline V lookup: CDR1 LNHDA, CDR2 SQIVND (reference sequence). J was trimmed by 3 bases and V by 5 bases; bases with no gene match: 8. The CDR3 is 15 amino acids. In DNA, the CDR3 is TGTGCCAGTAGTGGCTGGACAGGGGAAGGCTACGAGCAGTACTTC. Its translation is CASSGWTGEGYEQYF.

V gene TRBV27 combines with J gene TRBJ2-3, with 9 positions matching TRBD1. The CDR3 loop spans 15 amino acids. V lost 5 bases to trimming and J lost 6 bases; unmatched junction nucleotides: 9. Looked up from germline, CDR1 is MNHEY and CDR2 is SMNVEV (reference sequence). As DNA, the CDR3 is TGTGCCAGCAGTCCGACCCGACAGGGGGAGGATACGCAGTATTTT. Amino acid sequence: CASSPTRQGEDTQYF.

This clone was counted only a few times. The chain combines TRBV4-1 with TRBJ1-2, with D possibly matching TRBD1 (5 bases). Deletions cut 0 bases from V and 7 bases from J, with 21 bases between. Looked up from germline, CDR1 is MGHRA and CDR2 is YSYEKL. This CDR3 has 17 amino acids. CDR3 bases: TGCGCCAGCAGCCAAGATTCGGGGGTCCGGACCTTCGGTGGCTACACCTTC. Its protein product is CASSQDSGVRTFGGYTF.

The rearrangement uses TRBV15 and TRBJ1-5; 8 bases map to TRBD1. The CDR3 runs to 18 residues. CDR1 and CDR2 (germline): LNHNV, YYDKDF (reference sequence). The ends lost 0 bases at V and 0 bases at J; junction bases unmatched: 7. The DNA for the CDR3 is TGTGCCACCAGCAGAGATGAGGACAGGGAATATAGCAATCAGCCCCAGCATTTT. The encoded protein is CATSRDEDREYSNQPQHF.

The chain combines TRBV7-2 with TRBJ1-6; the match to TRBD1 covers 8 bases. CDR3 size: 18 residues. After removal of 0 bases from V and 14 bases from J, the junction contained 18 bases not matched to a gene. Germline loops: CDR1 SGHTA, CDR2 FQGNSA. CDR3: CASSLADPLGQVRLTLHF. As DNA, the CDR3 is TGTGCCAGCAGCTTAGCCGACCCTCTGGGACAGGTCCGTTTAACCCTCCACTTT.

This rearrangement joins TRBV6-5 to TRBJ2-4, with a possible D match to TRBD1 (5 bases). Germline assignment: CDR1 MNHEY and CDR2 SVGAGI. CDR3 length: 13 amino acids. V shed 2 bases and J shed 4 bases, with 6 bases lying between them. CDR3 sequence (DNA): TGTGCCAGCAGTTACGACAGAAAAAACATTCAGTACTTC. Translation gives CASSYDRKNIQYF.

Only a few counts were recorded for this clone. The chain employs TRBV4-1 and TRBJ1-5, with 7 bases aligning to TRBD1. V shed 4 bases and J 7 bases; nucleotides not matched to a gene: 7. This CDR3 has 14 residues. The V gene's germline CDR1 is MGHRA and CDR2 YSYEKL. CDR3 in amino acids: CASSPLTGNQPQHF. In DNA, the CDR3 is TGCGCCAGCAGCCCCCTGACAGGGAACCAGCCCCAGCATTTT.

The chain carries TRBV4-3 and TRBJ2-5; 9 bases agree with TRBD1. Germline CDR1 LGHNA, CDR2 YSLEER. Trimming removed 4 bases from V and 5 bases from J; junction bases left unmatched: 8. CDR3 length: 15 amino acids. CDR3 sequence reads: CASSRNRGREETQYF. The CDR3 coding sequence is TGCGCCAGCAGCCGAAACAGGGGGCGGGAGGAGACCCAGTACTTC.

The table lists this clone with a few counts. The chain carries TRBV7-2 and TRBJ2-7; D ambiguous. V was cut by 4 bases and J by 3 bases, with 13 bases left in between. Germline V gene data show CDR1 as SGHTA and CDR2 as FQGNSA. This CDR3 has 14 residues. CDR3 in amino acids: CASSSRGPYYEQYF. CDR3 nucleotide sequence: TGTGCCAGCAGCTCCCGAGGTCCCTACTACGAGCAGTACTTC.

This clone has just a few counts. J is TRBJ2-7 and V is TRBV19, with 7 bases matching TRBD1. The germline V gene has CDR1 LNHDA and CDR2 SQIVND (reference sequence). The CDR3 runs to 14 residues. The ends lost 1 base at V and 4 bases at J; junction bases unmatched: 4. CDR3 nucleotides: TGTGCCAGTAGTATAGTAGCAGGGGGATACGAGCAGTACTTC. The encoded protein is CASSIVAGGYEQYF.

J is TRBJ1-6 and V is TRBV2, with TRBD1 matching 8 bases. CDR3 length: 14 amino acids. From germline, CDR1 is SNHLY and CDR2 FYNNEI. V dropped 5 bases and J dropped 7; count of bases not matched to a gene: 4. The CDR3: CASSLQGVNSPLHF. CDR3 nucleotide sequence: TGTGCCAGCAGTTTACAGGGGGTGAATTCACCCCTCCACTTT.

The chain recombines TRBV4-3 with TRBJ2-3; the D gene is possibly TRBD2 (7 bases). Trimming cost V 4 bases and J 8 bases, with 22 bases left between them. CDR3 size: 16 residues. Germline loops: CDR1 LGHNA, CDR2 YSLEER. CDR3 in DNA: TGCGCCAGCAGCCGGGTTAGGGGGGGGGCGGAAGGTACGCAGTATTTT. Amino acid sequence: CASSRVRGGAEGTQYF.

A few counts support this clone. The V call is TRBV7-7, the J call TRBJ2-2; D perhaps matches TRBD2 (5 bases). The ends were cut back, 2 bases at V and 4 bases at J, with 17 bases in the middle. CDR1 and CDR2 from the germline V gene are SSHAT and FNYEAQ (reference sequence). The CDR3 has 17 amino acids. This CDR3 reads CASSLSPTGFGTGELFF. Written as DNA, the CDR3 is TGTGCCAGCAGCTTAAGCCCTACGGGATTTGGCACCGGGGAGCTGTTTTTT.